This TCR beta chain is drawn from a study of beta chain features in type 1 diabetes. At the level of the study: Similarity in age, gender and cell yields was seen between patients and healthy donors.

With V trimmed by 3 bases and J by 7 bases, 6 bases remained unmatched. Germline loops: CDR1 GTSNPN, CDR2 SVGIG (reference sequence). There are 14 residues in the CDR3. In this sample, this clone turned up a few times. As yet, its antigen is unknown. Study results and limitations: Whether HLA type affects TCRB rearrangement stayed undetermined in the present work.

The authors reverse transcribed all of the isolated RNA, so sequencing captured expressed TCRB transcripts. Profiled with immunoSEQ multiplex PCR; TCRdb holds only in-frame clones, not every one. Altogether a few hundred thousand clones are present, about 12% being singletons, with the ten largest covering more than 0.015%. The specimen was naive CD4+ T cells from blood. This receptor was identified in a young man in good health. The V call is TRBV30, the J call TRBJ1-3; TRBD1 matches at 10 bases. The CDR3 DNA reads TGTGCCTGGAGGGGACAGGGGAAGTGGAACACCATATATTTT. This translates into CAWRGQGKWNTIYF.